Listed below are T cell receptor beta chains from one sample, sequenced in a study of blood T cell repertoires in COVID-19. This table comes from immunoSEQ multiplex PCR, and its TCRdb copy is limited to in-frame clones, with some not included. The sample yields approximately 240,000 clones, 84% seen once. Sequencing used peripheral blood. The receptors were sampled from a man aged 50 or older with acute or convalescent COVID-19. The CDR3 runs from the conserved cysteine through the conserved F or W. The D gene is left open where the match is weak. Size is stated for part of the rows, as once, few or many counts, or as a class when the clone is expanded.

len	abundance	d_gene	v_gene	j_gene	CDR3nt	CDR3aa
14	NA	TRBD1	TRBV2	TRBJ2-7	TGTGCCAGCAGTGAGGAACAGGGGACCTACGAGCAGTACTTC	CASSEEQGTYEQYF
15	NA	TRBD2	TRBV4-1	TRBJ2-1	TGCGCCCGCAGCCGGGGGGGGTCCTCCTACAATGAGCAGTTCTTC	CARSRGGSSYNEQFF
15	NA	TRBD1	TRBV30	TRBJ2-7	TGTGCCTGGAGTGCGACAGGGGCCGTTCTATTCGGGCAGTACTTC	CAWSATGAVLFGQYF
11	NA	NA	TRBV2	TRBJ2-7	TGTGCCAGCAACACAGGGCGCGAGCAGTACTTC	CASNTGREQYF
17	NA	TRBD1	TRBV9	TRBJ1-4	TGTGCCAGCAGCGTAGGACCGGGACAGGGGGCCGGTGAAAAACTGTTTTTT	CASSVGPGQGAGEKLFF
14	NA	NA	TRBV14	TRBJ2-1	TGTGCCAGCAGCCTGCAGGGGGGAGGTGGTGAGCAGTTCTTC	CASSLQGGGGEQFF
15	NA	NA	TRBV5-1	TRBJ1-4	TGCGCCAGCAGCTTGAGTCTGTACATTAATGAAAAACTGTTTTTT	CASSLSLYINEKLFF
15	NA	TRBD2	TRBV4-1	TRBJ2-5	TGCGCCAGCAGCATCAAACTAGCGGGAGAAGAGACCCAGTACTTC	CASSIKLAGEETQYF
15	NA	NA	TRBV28	TRBJ1-2	TGTGCCAGCCGACTCGCGGGGGGGGTTAACTATGGCTACACCTTC	CASRLAGGVNYGYTF
13	NA	TRBD2	TRBV7-9	TRBJ2-1	TGTGCCAGCAGCTTTGGACTAGCAGGCGAGCAGTTCTTC	CASSFGLAGEQFF
13	NA	NA	TRBV5-6	TRBJ2-2	TGTGCCAGCAGCTTCTCGGGGGCCGGGGAGCTGTTTTTT	CASSFSGAGELFF
14	NA	TRBD1	TRBV5-1	TRBJ2-3	TGCGCCAGCAGCAAAGACAGGGTTGCAGATACGCAGTATTTT	CASSKDRVADTQYF
16	NA	NA	TRBV11-1	TRBJ1-6	TGTGCCAGCAGCAATACGGCGGTGTTGCGGAATTCACCCCTCCACTTT	CASSNTAVLRNSPLHF
16	NA	TRBD2	TRBV27	TRBJ2-5	TGTGCCAGCAGTTCCCCCCGAGCGGGAGGGCAAGAGACCCAGTACTTC	CASSSPRAGGQETQYF
14	NA	TRBD1	TRBV7-6	TRBJ1-4	TGTGCCAGCAGCCTGGGACAGGGGAGCGAAAAACTGTTTTTT	CASSLGQGSEKLFF
15	NA	TRBD2	TRBV9	TRBJ2-1	TGTGCCAGCAGTATAGCGGGAGGGCCTATCAATGAGCAGTTCTTC	CASSIAGGPINEQFF
13	NA	NA	TRBV30	TRBJ1-2	TGTGCCTGGACCCAAGGGGGGGTGGGCGGCTACACCTTC	CAWTQGGVGGYTF
15	NA	NA	TRBV2	TRBJ1-6	TGTGCCAGCAGTGAAGAGGAGACTGTAGGTTCACCCCTCCACTTT	CASSEEETVGSPLHF
19	NA	TRBD2	TRBV3-1/TRBV3-2	TRBJ2-2	TGTGCCAGCAGCCAAGATCCGACTAGCGGGAGGGCCCTCACCGGGGAGCTGTTTTTT	CASSQDPTSGRALTGELFF
19	NA	NA	TRBV3-1/TRBV3-2	TRBJ1-3	TGTGCCAGCAGCCAAGGTTTCAGCAGGCTCGAGGGCTCTGGAAACACCATATATTTT	CASSQGFSRLEGSGNTIYF
13	NA	TRBD1	TRBV12-3/TRBV12-4	TRBJ1-2	TGTGCCAGCAGTTTAGGGACAGGGCTTGGCTACACCTTC	CASSLGTGLGYTF
15	NA	TRBD1	TRBV7-8	TRBJ2-3	TGTGCCAGCAGCCAACGGGACAGGGCCACAGATACGCAGTATTTT	CASSQRDRATDTQYF
13	NA	TRBD1	TRBV7-2	TRBJ2-2	TGTGCCAGCAGCGTACAGGGGACCGGGGAGCTGTTTTTT	CASSVQGTGELFF
13	NA	NA	TRBV2	TRBJ1-5	TGTGCCAGCAGCCCAGATGCGGATCAGCCCCAGCATTTT	CASSPDADQPQHF
15	NA	NA	TRBV24-1	TRBJ2-5	TGTGCCACCAGTCAAGGGGGACCCTTCCAAGAGACCCAGTACTTC	CATSQGGPFQETQYF
15	few	TRBD1	TRBV19	TRBJ1-2	TGTGCCAGTAGCAAGGGGACAGGAAGTAACTATGGCTACACCTTC	CASSKGTGSNYGYTF
12	NA	NA	TRBV6-5	TRBJ1-2	TGTGCCAGGAGGACAGAGTTGGATGGCTACACCTTC	CARRTELDGYTF
16	few	TRBD1	TRBV19	TRBJ1-4	TGTGCCAGTACCCCATTCTCCAGGGGGCCGGTTGAAAAACTGTTTTTT	CASTPFSRGPVEKLFF
13	NA	NA	TRBV10-3	TRBJ1-1	TGTGCCATCAGTACGGGGGAGAACACTGAAGCTTTCTTT	CAISTGENTEAFF
14	NA	TRBD2	TRBV27	TRBJ2-7	TGTGCCAGCAGTTCTAGCGGGAGGGCCTACGAGCAGTACTTC	CASSSSGRAYEQYF
17	NA	TRBD2	TRBV5-1	TRBJ2-1	TGCGCCAGCAGCTTGCGAGCGGGGGGGAGGTCCTACAATGAGCAGTTCTTC	CASSLRAGGRSYNEQFF
14	NA	TRBD1	TRBV3-1/TRBV3-2	TRBJ1-5	TGTGCCAGCAGCCCCCGGGACAGAAATCAGCCCCAGCATTTT	CASSPRDRNQPQHF
18	NA	TRBD1	TRBV27	TRBJ2-3	TGTGCCAGCAGTTTGGGGGACAGGGAGCTCGGTACACAGGATACGCAGTATTTT	CASSLGDRELGTQDTQYF
18	NA	TRBD2	TRBV5-1	TRBJ2-3	TGCGCCAGCAGCCTATCTAGCGGGGCTACTCCTAGCACAGATACGCAGTATTTT	CASSLSSGATPSTDTQYF
13	NA	TRBD2	TRBV11-2	TRBJ2-3	TGTGCCAGCAGCTTAGCGGGAGGAGATACGCAGTATTTT	CASSLAGGDTQYF
14	NA	NA	TRBV6-1	TRBJ1-1	TGTGCCAGCAGTGAAGGGGGCACGAACACTGAAGCTTTCTTT	CASSEGGTNTEAFF
13	NA	TRBD1	TRBV18	TRBJ2-7	TGTGCCAGCTCGCCAGACAGGGTTTGGGAGCAGTACTTC	CASSPDRVWEQYF
14	NA	NA	TRBV5-5	TRBJ2-7	TGTGCCAGCAGCTTGGGGAGCGGCTCCTACGAGCAGTACTTC	CASSLGSGSYEQYF
14	NA	TRBD2	TRBV7-9	TRBJ2-1	TGTGCCAGCAGCCTCCTAGCGGGAGGCAATGAGCAGTTCTTC	CASSLLAGGNEQFF
15	NA	TRBD1	TRBV24-1	TRBJ1-2	TGTGCCACCAGTGATGACAGGGTTCACAACTATGGCTACACCTTC	CATSDDRVHNYGYTF
18	once	TRBD2	TRBV6-6	TRBJ2-7	TGTGCCAGCAGTCCCTTGTGGGGTAGCGGGAGTATTTCCTACGAGCAGTACTTC	CASSPLWGSGSISYEQYF